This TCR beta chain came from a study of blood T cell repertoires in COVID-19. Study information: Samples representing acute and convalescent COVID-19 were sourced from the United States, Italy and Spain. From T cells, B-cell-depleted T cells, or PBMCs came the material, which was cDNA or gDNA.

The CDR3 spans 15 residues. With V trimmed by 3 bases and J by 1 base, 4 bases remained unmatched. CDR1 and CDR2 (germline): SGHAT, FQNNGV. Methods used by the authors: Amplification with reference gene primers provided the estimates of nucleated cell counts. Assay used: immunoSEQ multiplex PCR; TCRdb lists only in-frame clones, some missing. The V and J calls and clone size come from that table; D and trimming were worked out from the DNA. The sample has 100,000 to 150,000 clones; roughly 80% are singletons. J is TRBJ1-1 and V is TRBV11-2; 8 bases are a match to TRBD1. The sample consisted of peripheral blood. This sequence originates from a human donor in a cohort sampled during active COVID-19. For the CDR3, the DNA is TGTGCCAGCAGCTTGGACAGGGCTAAGAACACTGAAGCTTTCTTT. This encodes CASSLDRAKNTEAFF.